This T cell receptor beta chain was sequenced during a study of control samples from healthy donors and cancer patients (dated by TCRdb to the early 2020s). The receptor library was made with the immunoSEQ multiplex PCR assay. The table was pulled from immuneACCESS by TCRdb, which kept in-frame rearrangements only. Such tables lose some clones; where checked, under half of the loss comes from unresolved V genes, and the rest has no known cause. Counted in this sample were 150,000 to 200,000 clones; more than 90% of them appeared once. The ten largest clones capture 1.3% to 1.5% of the sample. Points on this clone: Its target antigen remains unknown. Per-nucleotide qualities are absent, and no much larger clonotype sits a single base away.

The source material was blood. This receptor was identified in a man younger than 40 in good health.

The CDR3 protein: CASSWGQLVSYEQYF. The nucleotides are TGTGCCAGCAGCTGGGGACAGCTTGTCTCCTACGAGCAGTACTTC. The chain is encoded by TRBV7-9 joined to TRBJ2-7, with 7 central nucleotides matching TRBD1. V lost 4 bases and J lost 0 bases, and the count of bases not matched to a germline gene is 6. The CDR3 runs 15 amino acids, cysteine and phenylalanine included. Only the CDR3 region is kept as DNA, spanning 45 bases read in frame from base 1. The germline V gene (reference sequence) specifies SEHNR as CDR1 and FQNEAQ as CDR2.